This T cell receptor beta chain is from a study of T cell changes during pregnancy in multiple sclerosis. Produced via immunoSEQ multiplex PCR; TCRdb's table is partial and in-frame only. The table has some 50,000 clones, under 90% seen once. The starting material was peripheral blood, obtained in the first trimester of pregnancy. The sequence was obtained from a female donor in good health, enrolled as a control in a pregnancy study.

In nucleotides, the CDR3 is TGTGCCAGCAGCTTAGTGCGGATACTAGCGGGAGGGGGGGAGCAGTTCTTC. This codes for CASSLVRILAGGGEQFF. This chain uses TRBV7-2 with TRBJ2-1; 13 nucleotides line up with TRBD2. This CDR3 is built from 17 residues. V shed 1 base and J 10 bases; nucleotides not matched to a gene: 10. The germline V gene encodes CDR1 SGHTA and CDR2 FQGNSA.